This T cell receptor beta chain appears in the sequencing data of a study of pediatric ulcerative colitis. Study-level background: Ulcerative colitis patients had pancolitis or left-sided colitis, with confirming histology. The study, taken as a whole, reports: No controls had the two rectal clonotypes shared by ulcerative colitis patients. Acute severe colitis showed lower rectal diversity from clonal expansions.

The V and J ends lost 5 bases and 5 bases respectively, with 18 bases between them. Germline V lookup: CDR1 SGHRS, CDR2 YFSETQ. The CDR3 covers 15 residues. This table comes from immunoSEQ multiplex PCR, and its TCRdb copy is limited to in-frame clones, with some not included. The sample contains about 20,000 clones, 70% to 80% of which appear only once. On this clone itself: Its antigen remains unidentified.

During colonoscopy, one to two rectal pinch biopsies were collected. V usage is TRBV5-1 and J usage is TRBJ2-3; D may correspond to TRBD1 or TRBD2 (5 bases each). The sequence came from a boy between 5 and 17 years old with moderate ulcerative colitis. The material sequenced was gut tissue. In nucleotides, the CDR3 is TGCGCCAGCAGTATCGAAGCGGCCCAGGGAGATACGCAGTATTTT. This gives the protein CASSIEAAQGDTQYF. Together with reference TRBV5-1 and TRBJ2-3, the CDR3 gives the full variable domain: KAGVTQTPRYLIKTRGQQVTLSCSPISGHRSVSWYQQTPGQGLQFLFEYFSETQRNKGNFPGRFSGRQFSNSRSEMNVSTLELGDSALYLCASSIEAAQGDTQYFGPGTRLTVL.